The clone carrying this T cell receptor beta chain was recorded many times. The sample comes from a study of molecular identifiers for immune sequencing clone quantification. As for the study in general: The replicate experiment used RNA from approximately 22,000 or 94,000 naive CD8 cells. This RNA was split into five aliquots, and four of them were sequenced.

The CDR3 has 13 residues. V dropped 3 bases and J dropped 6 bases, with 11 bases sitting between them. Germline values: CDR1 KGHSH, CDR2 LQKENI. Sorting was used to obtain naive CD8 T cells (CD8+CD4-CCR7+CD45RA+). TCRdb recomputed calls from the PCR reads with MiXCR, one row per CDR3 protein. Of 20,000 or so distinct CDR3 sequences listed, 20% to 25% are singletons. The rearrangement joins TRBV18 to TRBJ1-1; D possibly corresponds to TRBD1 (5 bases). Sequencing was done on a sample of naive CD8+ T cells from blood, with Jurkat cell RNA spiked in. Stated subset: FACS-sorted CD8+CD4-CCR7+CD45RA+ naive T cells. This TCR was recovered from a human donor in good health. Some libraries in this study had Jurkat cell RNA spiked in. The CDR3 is CASSPPGFAEAFF. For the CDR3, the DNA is TGTGCCAGCTCACCGCCAGGGTTTGCTGAAGCTTTCTTT.